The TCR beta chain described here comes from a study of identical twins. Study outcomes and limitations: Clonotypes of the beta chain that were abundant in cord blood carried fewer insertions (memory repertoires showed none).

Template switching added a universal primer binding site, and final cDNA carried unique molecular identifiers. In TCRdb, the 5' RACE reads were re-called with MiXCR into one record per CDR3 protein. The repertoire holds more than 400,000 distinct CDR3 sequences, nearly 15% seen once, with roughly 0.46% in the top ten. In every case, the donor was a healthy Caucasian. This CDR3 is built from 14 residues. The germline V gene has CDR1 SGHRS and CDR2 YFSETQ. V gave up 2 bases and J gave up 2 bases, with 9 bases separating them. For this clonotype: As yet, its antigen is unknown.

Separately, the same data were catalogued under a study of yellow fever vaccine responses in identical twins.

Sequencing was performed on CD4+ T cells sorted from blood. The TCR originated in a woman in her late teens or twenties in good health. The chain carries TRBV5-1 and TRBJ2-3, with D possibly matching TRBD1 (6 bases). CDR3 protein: CASSLGDNTDTQYF. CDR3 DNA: TGCGCCAGCAGCTTAGGGGACAACACAGATACGCAGTATTTT.